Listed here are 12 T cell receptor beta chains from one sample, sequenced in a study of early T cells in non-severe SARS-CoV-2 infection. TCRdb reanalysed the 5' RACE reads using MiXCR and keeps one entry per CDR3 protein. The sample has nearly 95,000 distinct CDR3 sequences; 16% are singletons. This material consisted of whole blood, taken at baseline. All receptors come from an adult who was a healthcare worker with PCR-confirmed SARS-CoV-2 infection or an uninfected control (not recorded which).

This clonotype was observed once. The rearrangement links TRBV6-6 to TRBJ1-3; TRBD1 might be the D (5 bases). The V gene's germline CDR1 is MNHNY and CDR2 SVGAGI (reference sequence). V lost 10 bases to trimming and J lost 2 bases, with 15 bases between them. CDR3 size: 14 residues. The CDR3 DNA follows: TGTGCCAACAGGCCGGGTCAGACTGGAAACACCATATATTTT. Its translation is CANRPGQTGNTIYF.

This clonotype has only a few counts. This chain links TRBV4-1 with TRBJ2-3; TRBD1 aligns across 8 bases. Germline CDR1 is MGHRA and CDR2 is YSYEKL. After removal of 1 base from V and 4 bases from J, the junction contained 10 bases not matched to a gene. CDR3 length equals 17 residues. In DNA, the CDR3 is TGCGCCAGCAGCCAAGCCCGGACAGGGTGGGAGGCAGATACGCAGTATTTT. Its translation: CASSQARTGWEADTQYF.

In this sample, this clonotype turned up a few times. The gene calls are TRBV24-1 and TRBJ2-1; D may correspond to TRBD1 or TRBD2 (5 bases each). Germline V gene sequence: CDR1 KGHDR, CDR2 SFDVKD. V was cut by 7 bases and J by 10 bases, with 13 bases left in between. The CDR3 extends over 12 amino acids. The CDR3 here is CATSGVWDEQFF. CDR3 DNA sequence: TGTGCCACCAGCGGGGTCTGGGACGAGCAGTTCTTC.

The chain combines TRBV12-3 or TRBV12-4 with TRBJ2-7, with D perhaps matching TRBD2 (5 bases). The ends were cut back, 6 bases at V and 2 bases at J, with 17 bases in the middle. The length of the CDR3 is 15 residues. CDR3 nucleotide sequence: TGTGCCAGCAGGGGAACAGCGGACCCGACCTACGAGCAGTACTTC. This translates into CASRGTADPTYEQYF.

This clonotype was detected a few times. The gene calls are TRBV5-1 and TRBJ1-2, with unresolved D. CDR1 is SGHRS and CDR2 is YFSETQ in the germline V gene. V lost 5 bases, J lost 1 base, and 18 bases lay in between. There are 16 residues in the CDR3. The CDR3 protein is CASSSSSSGDNYGYTF. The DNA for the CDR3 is TGCGCCAGCAGTTCCTCTTCGTCCGGGGATAACTATGGCTACACCTTC.

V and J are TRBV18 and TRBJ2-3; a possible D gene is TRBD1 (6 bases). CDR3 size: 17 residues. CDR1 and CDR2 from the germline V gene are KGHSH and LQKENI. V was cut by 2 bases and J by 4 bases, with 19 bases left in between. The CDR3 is CASSPRTQGFGSDTQYF. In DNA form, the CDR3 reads TGTGCCAGCTCACCAAGGACACAGGGATTTGGATCAGATACGCAGTATTTT.

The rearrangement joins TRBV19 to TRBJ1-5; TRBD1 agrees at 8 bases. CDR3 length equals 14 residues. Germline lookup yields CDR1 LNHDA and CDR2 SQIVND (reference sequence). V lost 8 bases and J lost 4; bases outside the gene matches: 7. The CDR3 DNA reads TGTGCCAGTGGTGACAGGGGAGATAATCAGCCCCAGCATTTT. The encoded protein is CASGDRGDNQPQHF. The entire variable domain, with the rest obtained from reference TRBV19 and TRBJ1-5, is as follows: DGGITQSPKYLFRKEGQNVTLSCEQNLNHDAMYWYRQDPGQGLRLIYYSQIVNDFQKGDIAEGYSVSREKKESFPLTVTSAQKNPTAFYLCASGDRGDNQPQHFGDGTRLSIL.

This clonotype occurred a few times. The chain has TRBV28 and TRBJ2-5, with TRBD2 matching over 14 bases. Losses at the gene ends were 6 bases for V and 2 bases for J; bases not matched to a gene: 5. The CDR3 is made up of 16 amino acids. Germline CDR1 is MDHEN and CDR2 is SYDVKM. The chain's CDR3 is CASRHRTSGRQETQYF. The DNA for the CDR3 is TGTGCCAGCAGACACCGGACTAGCGGGAGGCAAGAGACCCAGTACTTC.

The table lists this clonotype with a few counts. CDR3: CASSFGDLTRGEQYF. CDR3 DNA sequence: TGTGCCAGCAGCTTCGGGGACCTTACGAGGGGCGAGCAGTACTTC. The chain joins TRBV5-8 to TRBJ2-7; D assignment may be TRBD1 or TRBD2 (5 bases each). V dropped 2 bases and J dropped 6 bases, with 18 bases sitting between them. Germline V CDR1 and CDR2: SGHTS, YDEGEE. This CDR3 spans 15 amino acids. The full variable domain, with the rest looked up from reference TRBV5-8 and TRBJ2-7, is EAGVTQSPTHLIKTRGQQATLRCSPISGHTSVYWYQQALGLGLQFLLWYDEGEERNRGNFPPRFSGRQFPNYSSELNVNALELEDSALYLCASSFGDLTRGEQYFGPGTRLTVT.

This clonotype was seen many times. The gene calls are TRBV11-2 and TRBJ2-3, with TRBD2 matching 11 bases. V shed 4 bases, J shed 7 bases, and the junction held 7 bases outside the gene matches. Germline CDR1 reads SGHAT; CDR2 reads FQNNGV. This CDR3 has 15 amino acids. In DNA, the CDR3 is TGTGCCAGCAGCTCGACTAGCGGGATAAGAAATACGCAGTATTTT. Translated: CASSSTSGIRNTQYF.

The CDR3 loop reads CASRKDRASTEAFF. For the CDR3, the DNA is TGTGCCAGCAGAAAAGACAGGGCGTCCACTGAAGCTTTCTTT. The chain combines TRBV12-3 or TRBV12-4 with TRBJ1-1; TRBD1 aligns across 7 bases. The CDR3 has 14 residues. V dropped 6 bases and J dropped 4; count of bases not matched to a gene: 8.

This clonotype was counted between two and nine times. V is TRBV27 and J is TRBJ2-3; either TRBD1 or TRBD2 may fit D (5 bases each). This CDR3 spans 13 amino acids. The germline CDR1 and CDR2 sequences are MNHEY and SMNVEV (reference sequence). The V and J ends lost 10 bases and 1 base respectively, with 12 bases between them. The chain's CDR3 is CATSRGRTDTQYF. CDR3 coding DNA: TGTGCCACCTCCCGGGGCCGCACAGATACGCAGTATTTT.